One and the same sample provided the 27 T cell receptor beta chains below, sequenced in a study of blood T cell repertoires in COVID-19. Repertoires were generated with immunoSEQ multiplex PCR, while TCRdb's copy carries only in-frame clones and drops some. The table includes about 430,000 clones, 85% to 90% detected once. Sequencing used peripheral blood. Every receptor here comes from a man between 18 and 29 years old with COVID-19, enrolled during active disease.

The DNA of the CDR3 is TGTGCCAGCAGTGAATCCCCCCTCTCCTACAATGAGCAGTTCTTC. This gives the protein CASSESPLSYNEQFF. This chain uses TRBV2 with TRBJ2-1; no firm D call. The V end was cut by 2 bases, the J end by 0 bases, with 8 bases between. The germline CDR1 and CDR2 sequences are SNHLY and FYNNEI. The CDR3 loop spans 15 amino acids.

The chain couples TRBV13 to TRBJ1-1, with no clear D. Germline CDR1 reads PRHDT; CDR2 reads FYEKMQ (reference sequence). This CDR3 is built from 11 residues. V lost 0 bases and J lost 11, with 7 bases in between. CDR3 DNA: TGTGCCAGCAGCTTAGGTAGGAGGGCTTTCTTT. Its protein product is CASSLGRRAFF.

This chain connects TRBV5-1 to TRBJ2-2, with TRBD2 identical over 9 bases. CDR1 is SGHRS and CDR2 is YFSETQ in the germline V gene. The CDR3 spans 15 residues. Losses at the gene ends were 7 bases for V and 4 bases for J; bases not matched to a gene: 8. The CDR3 DNA reads TGCGCCAGCCTAGGGCTAGCGGGAAGCACCGGGGAGCTGTTTTTT. Translated: CASLGLAGSTGELFF.

The chain joins TRBV27 to TRBJ2-7, with D unresolved. Trimming cost V 3 bases and J 3 bases, with 9 bases left between them. CDR3 length: 13 amino acids. Germline values: CDR1 MNHEY, CDR2 SMNVEV (reference sequence). The CDR3 protein is CASSLQNSYEQYF. The DNA for the CDR3 is TGTGCCAGCAGTTTGCAAAACAGCTACGAGCAGTACTTC.

The chain is built from TRBV5-1 and TRBJ2-1; 7 bases are shared with TRBD1. Germline CDR1 SGHRS, CDR2 YFSETQ. With 4 bases clipped from V and 0 bases from J, the junction kept 10 bases outside the gene matches. The length of the CDR3 is 17 residues. CDR3 nucleotide sequence: TGCGCCAGCAGCCTCGCGCCACAGGGGAGCTCCTACAATGAGCAGTTCTTC. This codes for CASSLAPQGSSYNEQFF.

This chain uses TRBV29-1 with TRBJ2-3; 11 bases match TRBD2. The germline V gene has CDR1 SQVTM and CDR2 ANQGSEA. With V trimmed by 2 bases and J by 1 base, 2 bases remained unmatched. The CDR3 runs to 15 residues. The CDR3, as DNA: TGCAGCGTTGAAAGACTAGCGGGACGCACAGATACGCAGTATTTT. This sequence encodes CSVERLAGRTDTQYF.

The gene calls are TRBV12-5 and TRBJ2-5, with D possibly TRBD2 on 6 matching bases. This CDR3 has 16 amino acids. The V gene's germline CDR1 is LGHNT and CDR2 FRNRAP. Deletions cut 1 base from V and 2 bases from J, with 14 bases between. The CDR3 sequence: CASGLAPGTLQETQYF. The DNA for the CDR3 is TGTGCTAGTGGTTTGGCCCCCGGGACTTTACAAGAGACCCAGTACTTC.

This rearrangement joins TRBV3-1 (or the pseudogene TRBV3-2) to TRBJ2-5, with TRBD2 matching 9 bases. The ends lost 7 bases at V and 5 bases at J; junction bases unmatched: 2. Germline assignment: CDR1 LGHDT and CDR2 YNNKEL (reference sequence). The CDR3 covers 12 residues. The CDR3 reads CASNSGGETQYF. The DNA of the CDR3 is TGTGCCAGCAATAGCGGGGGCGAGACCCAGTACTTC.

The J gene is TRBJ2-1, the V gene TRBV24-1, with TRBD1 matching 7 bases. Losses at the gene ends were 1 base for V and 1 base for J; bases not matched to a gene: 3. This CDR3 comprises 16 residues. Germline CDR1 reads KGHDR; CDR2 reads SFDVKD. The chain's CDR3 is CATSDFDRESYNEQFF. The CDR3 DNA reads TGTGCCACCAGTGATTTTGACAGGGAGTCCTACAATGAGCAGTTCTTC.

This sequence joins TRBV29-1 and TRBJ2-5; TRBD1 aligns across 7 bases. V was clipped by 6 bases and J by 5 bases; unmatched bases: 9. The CDR3 has 13 amino acids. Germline CDR1 is SQVTM and CDR2 is ANQGSEA. The CDR3 nucleotides are TGCAGCGTGCGGACAGGCCCGGGGGAGACCCAGTACTTC. It encodes CSVRTGPGETQYF.

The rearrangement uses TRBV15 and TRBJ2-2; 8 bases map to TRBD2. Per the germline V gene, CDR1 is LNHNV and CDR2 is YYDKDF (reference sequence). V was clipped by 4 bases and J by 1 base; unmatched bases: 2. The CDR3 contains 15 residues. The CDR3 reads CATSKSGGNTGELFF. The CDR3 nucleotides are TGTGCCACCAGCAAGAGCGGGGGGAACACCGGGGAGCTGTTTTTT.

The chain uses TRBV30 and TRBJ2-4; 9 bases are shared with TRBD2. The V segment lost 5 bases and the J segment 9 bases; nucleotides outside the gene matches: 8. The CDR3 runs 13 residues. Germline lookup yields CDR1 GTSNPN and CDR2 SVGIG (reference sequence). CDR3 region: CAWRREGQGIQYF. CDR3 in DNA: TGTGCCTGGCGGCGGGAGGGCCAGGGCATTCAGTACTTC.

The gene calls are TRBV12-3 or TRBV12-4 and TRBJ1-2; no clear D gene. With 3 bases removed from V and 5 bases from J, the gap between germline ends came to 7 bases. The CDR3 totals 12 residues. The CDR3: CASSFREYGYTF. For the CDR3, the DNA is TGTGCCAGCAGTTTCCGGGAATATGGCTACACCTTC.

The V and J genes are TRBV12-3 or TRBV12-4 and TRBJ1-5; D unresolved. The V end lost 6 bases, the J end lost 5 bases, and 8 bases lay between the germline ends. The CDR3 spans 12 residues. CDR3 sequence (DNA): TGTGCCAGCAGCCCGTCCCATCAGCCCCAGCATTTT. This translates into CASSPSHQPQHF.

This clone came up once. The chain has TRBV7-9 and TRBJ2-3, with 9 bases that match TRBD2. The CDR3 has 15 residues. The V gene end was trimmed by 5 bases and the J gene end by 4 bases; junction bases not matched to a gene: 7. The germline gives CDR1 SEHNR, CDR2 FQNEAQ (reference sequence). The CDR3 DNA is TGTGCCAGCAGCCGCAGCGGGAGGAGGGCAGATACGCAGTATTTT. Translation gives CASSRSGRRADTQYF.

The chain recombines TRBV5-1 with TRBJ2-7; no clear D. The CDR3 loop spans 15 amino acids. The V end lost 0 bases, the J end lost 3 bases, and 13 bases lay between the germline ends. Germline CDR1 SGHRS, CDR2 YFSETQ. CDR3 amino acids: CASSLDPQRVYEQYF. CDR3 coding DNA: TGCGCCAGCAGCTTGGACCCACAGAGAGTCTACGAGCAGTACTTC.

The CDR3 nucleotides are TGTGCCAGCAGCTTGGCGGTGGGCCAATTTTTCGAGCAGTACTTC. Its protein is CASSLAVGQFFEQYF. The V and J genes are TRBV5-8 and TRBJ2-7; D call uncertain. V lost 0 bases to trimming and J lost 6 bases, with 16 bases between them. CDR1 is SGHTS, CDR2 YDEGEE, per germline. The CDR3 loop spans 15 amino acids.

The CDR3 loop is CATSDPRDRGKDTQYF. CDR3 DNA sequence: TGTGCCACCAGTGACCCTCGGGACAGGGGAAAAGATACGCAGTATTTT. This chain joins TRBV24-1 and TRBJ2-3, with TRBD1 matching 10 bases. Germline V CDR1 and CDR2: KGHDR, SFDVKD. J gave up 5 bases and V 4 bases, and 8 bases lay outside the gene matches. There are 16 residues in the CDR3.

J is TRBJ2-5 and V is TRBV3-1 (or the pseudogene TRBV3-2), with 10 bases that match TRBD2. The CDR3 totals 15 residues. V was clipped by 4 bases and J by 2 bases; unmatched bases: 4. CDR1 and CDR2 (germline): LGHDT, YNNKEL (reference sequence). The chain's CDR3 is CASSRSGGIQETQYF. CDR3 DNA sequence: TGTGCCAGCAGCCGTAGCGGGGGGATACAAGAGACCCAGTACTTC.

The rearrangement links TRBV29-1 to TRBJ2-5, with D possibly TRBD1 on 5 matching bases. CDR1 is SQVTM and CDR2 is ANQGSEA in the germline V gene. The CDR3 covers 13 residues. Trimming shortened V by 6 bases and J by 2 bases, and 13 bases separated the two germline ends. CDR3 sequence: CSVAGPGQETQYF. The CDR3 coding sequence is TGCAGCGTCGCAGGGCCAGGACAAGAGACCCAGTACTTC.

The chain recombines TRBV19 with TRBJ1-1; tentatively, D is TRBD1 (5 bases). CDR1 is LNHDA, CDR2 SQIVND, per germline (reference sequence). CDR3 size: 15 residues. V lost 5 bases and J lost 1, with 14 bases in between. The CDR3 is CASSDAQASNTEAFF. In DNA, the CDR3 is TGTGCCAGTAGTGATGCACAGGCGTCGAACACTGAAGCTTTCTTT. The entire variable domain, with the rest obtained from reference TRBV19 and TRBJ1-1, is as follows: DGGITQSPKYLFRKEGQNVTLSCEQNLNHDAMYWYRQDPGQGLRLIYYSQIVNDFQKGDIAEGYSVSREKKESFPLTVTSAQKNPTAFYLCASSDAQASNTEAFFGQGTRLTVV.

The chain couples TRBV4-1 to TRBJ2-7; unclear D gene. Per the germline V gene, CDR1 is MGHRA and CDR2 is YSYEKL. The CDR3 has 14 residues. V lost 0 bases and J 0 bases, leaving 6 bases between the germline ends. Here the CDR3 DNA reads TGCGCCAGCAGCCAAGAAGTTAGCTCCTACGAGCAGTACTTC. Amino acid sequence: CASSQEVSSYEQYF.

This chain connects TRBV4-1 to TRBJ2-5; maybe TRBD1 (6 bases). The CDR3 is 14 residues long. V was shortened by 4 bases and J by 3 bases, with 12 bases between the two germline ends. CDR1 is MGHRA and CDR2 is YSYEKL in the germline V gene. CDR3 sequence (DNA): TGCGCCAGCAGCCCGACAGGCCTGGAAGAGACCCAGTACTTC. It encodes CASSPTGLEETQYF.

Concerning this clone itself: Other DNA sequences in the sample encode the same CDR3. The chain combines TRBV5-1 with TRBJ1-3; perhaps TRBD1 as D (5 bases). Trimming removed 2 bases from V and 1 base from J, with 7 bases in between. The CDR3 covers 14 residues. Germline CDR1 reads SGHRS; CDR2 reads YFSETQ. Here the CDR3 DNA reads TGCGCCAGCAGCTTAGGGGCGTCTGGAAACACCATATATTTT. It is translated as CASSLGASGNTIYF.

The gene calls are TRBV20-1 and TRBJ2-1, with TRBD1 matching over 7 bases. Germline CDR1 DFQATT, CDR2 SNEGSKA (reference sequence). The V segment lost 3 bases and the J segment 7 bases; nucleotides outside the gene matches: 9. The CDR3 totals 14 residues. CDR3 loop: CSASNGQAGNEQFF. The CDR3 DNA sequence: TGCAGTGCTAGTAATGGACAGGCTGGGAATGAGCAGTTCTTC.

The rearrangement uses TRBV6-5 and TRBJ1-4; D unclear. CDR1 MNHEY and CDR2 SVGAGI come from the germline V gene. The CDR3 sequence is 15 residues long. V was shortened by 8 bases and J by 1 base, with 14 bases between the two germline ends. The CDR3 DNA reads TGTGCCAGCTCCTCGACGGAGAAAACTAATGAAAAACTGTTTTTT. Amino acids: CASSSTEKTNEKLFF.

CDR3 region: CASSSDRGKQYF. The CDR3 DNA sequence: TGTGCCAGCAGCTCTGACAGGGGGAAGCAGTACTTC. The rearrangement joins TRBV12-3 or TRBV12-4 to TRBJ2-7; 9 nucleotides align to TRBD1. Trimming at V came to 6 bases and at J to 8 bases, leaving 5 bases not matched to a gene. This CDR3 contains 12 residues.